This TCR beta chain was identified during a study of cytotoxic CD8 clonotypes in ibrutinib-treated CLL (dated by TCRdb to 2020 to 2022). About the full investigation: The cohort included roughly 15 treatment-naive and about a dozen relapsed/refractory patients; roughly 17 were IGHV unmutated. Responses were partial in approximately 24 patients and complete in 2; after median 68 months follow-up, some 15 stayed in remission and about twelve progressed. Response samples were taken after a median of 12 months on treatment, ranging from about 6 to 40 months. Samples averaged 255,043 productive templates and tens of thousands of productive rearrangements. Longitudinal samples were obtainable from about 30% of the roughly 90 participants in the trial. Cryopreserved peripheral blood mononuclear cells were obtained before treatment, at response, and at either sustained remission or disease progression. Every sample from remission and from progressive disease was obtained while the patients were still on ibrutinib. The full study reports these points: Public clonotypes were rare and either shrank or stayed stable during treatment, and the rise in clonality at ibrutinib response reflected expansion of private clonotypes. Baseline clonality was found to be higher than that of age-matched healthy donors and was strongly correlated with circulating CD8+ T-cell counts. Sampling times were not matched between patients in sustained remission and patients whose disease was progressing, and lymph node repertoires were not examined. Clonality increased at ibrutinib response, stayed stable in sustained remission, and fell back toward baseline at progression.

The CDR3, from cysteine to phenylalanine, totals 18 residues. Just CDR3 DNA is preserved here, 54 bases in frame from base 1. V and J are truncated by 2 bases and 3 bases respectively, leaving an intervening sequence of 23 bases. CDR1 and CDR2 (MNHNS, SASEGT) derive from the germline V gene. The goal of deep resolution MiSeq sequencing was a depth between 1 in 1 million and 1 in 200,000 T cells, and coverage averaged 10x per clonotype. The immunoSEQ hsTCRB Kit was used to generate TCR beta libraries. The authors' pipeline ran thus. Data were analyzed with ImmunoSEQ Data Assistant and ImmunoSEQ Analyzer, with V, D and J genes assigned per IMGT definitions. Clonality, which ranges from 0 to 1, was calculated as one minus the normalized Shannon entropy of productive rearrangement frequencies. Public clonotype analysis was restricted to overrepresented clonotypes comprising at least 0.05% of each patient's repertoire. About a dozen age-matched healthy donor repertoires from immuneACCESS served as clonality controls. The table comes from immuneACCESS by way of TCRdb, which keeps in-frame sequences with V and J called. Part of the clones is missing from these tables; in studies checked, under half for an unresolved V gene and the rest for unknown reasons. V, J and clone size are taken as reported in that table, and D and trimming were inferred from the DNA itself. The sample contains under 200,000 clones, around 84% of them found a single time. The ten biggest clones cover roughly 2% of the sample.

Note on this clone: What this receptor recognizes is not known. Within one base of it there is no much larger clone, and no base qualities were kept.

Read against the paper, the sample's time point label means: 12 months on ibrutinib. Roughly 2 micrograms of genomic DNA were extracted from cryopreserved PBMCs for TCR beta library preparation. High-throughput TCR beta sequencing was performed on longitudinal blood samples from CLL patients receiving ibrutinib monotherapy. The patients took part in an open-label, single-center phase 2 trial of ibrutinib monotherapy. This clonotype was obtained from a human donor with chronic lymphocytic leukemia. The chain is made from TRBV6-1 and TRBJ2-7, with TRBD2 perhaps the D gene, on 5 matching bases. Sequenced material: PBMCs, taken after 12 months of ibrutinib treatment. The sequenced DNA is TGTGCCAGCAGTGAACCCTGGGTGAGAGGGCCTAGGGACTACGAGCAGTACTTC. Its protein is CASSEPWVRGPRDYEQYF.